Below are 22 T cell receptor beta chains sequenced from a single sample in a study of blood T cell repertoires in COVID-19. Clones were sequenced by immunoSEQ multiplex PCR, and TCRdb holds only the in-frame ones, with some missing. The sample has hundreds of thousands of clones, 86% seen once. The sequenced sample was peripheral blood. The receptors come from a woman in her twenties or thirties with active or convalescent COVID-19.

The sample holds a few counts of this clone. In nucleotides, the CDR3 is TGTGCCAGCAGTTTAGGAGGGGACAGGGGGCGCGGGGGCTACACCTTC. Residues: CASSLGGDRGRGGYTF. The gene calls are TRBV27 and TRBJ1-2, with TRBD1 identical over 12 bases. The junction had 9 bases not matched to a gene; V was cut back by 2 bases and J by 8 bases. CDR3 length equals 16 residues. Germline loops: CDR1 MNHEY, CDR2 SMNVEV (reference sequence).

This rearrangement joins TRBV10-3 to TRBJ2-5; 9 positions match TRBD2. This CDR3 is 15 amino acids long. After removal of 5 bases from V and 4 bases from J, the junction contained 8 bases not matched to a gene. CDR1 and CDR2 (germline): ENHRY, SYGVKD. The CDR3 nucleotides read TGTGCCATCAGTTGGCAAGCGGGAGGTGGAGAGACCCAGTACTTC. Protein product: CAISWQAGGGETQYF.

The CDR3: CASSYGGGAWVTGELFF. The CDR3 coding sequence is TGTGCCAGCAGTTACGGCGGGGGCGCTTGGGTCACCGGGGAGCTGTTTTTT. The chain employs TRBV6-2 or TRBV6-3 and TRBJ2-2, with D possibly being TRBD2 (7 bases). Germline CDR1 reads MNHEY; CDR2 reads SVGEGT. Trimming removed 2 bases at V and 4 bases at J, with 17 bases between. The CDR3 runs to 17 residues.

The V call is TRBV2, the J call TRBJ2-3; tentatively, D is TRBD1 (5 bases). The V gene's germline CDR1 is SNHLY and CDR2 FYNNEI. The CDR3 totals 15 residues. V was cut by 6 bases and J by 5 bases, with 18 bases left in between. The CDR3 bases are TGTGCCAGCAGCCTCGACGGCCAAAGGGGAGATACGCAGTATTTT. Translating it yields CASSLDGQRGDTQYF.

This clone is a singleton in its sample. J is TRBJ1-5 and V is TRBV7-8, with unresolved D. V lost 5 bases, J lost 3 bases, and 11 bases lay in between. This CDR3 has 14 amino acids. The germline V gene has CDR1 SGHVS and CDR2 FQNEAQ. The CDR3 nucleotides read TGTGCCAGCAGCCCCCAGATCGTCAATCAGCCCCAGCATTTT. Residues: CASSPQIVNQPQHF.

V gene TRBV6-1 combines with J gene TRBJ2-7, with D perhaps TRBD1 (6 bases). V was shortened by 1 base and J by 4 bases, with 14 bases between the two germline ends. CDR1 is MNHNS and CDR2 is SASEGT in the germline V gene. This CDR3 comprises 15 residues. The CDR3 DNA reads TGTGCCAGCAGTGAAGTGGTGGGGGCTGTATACGAGCAGTACTTC. Encoded protein: CASSEVVGAVYEQYF.

The chain recombines TRBV19 with TRBJ1-2; D is unresolved. The germline V gene has CDR1 LNHDA and CDR2 SQIVND (reference sequence). There are 14 residues in the CDR3. The germline V and J ends were trimmed by 5 bases and 4 bases, with 14 bases remaining between them. CDR3 coding DNA: TGTGCCAGTAGTTTTGACGCGGCCCCCTATGGCTACACCTTC. Encoded protein: CASSFDAAPYGYTF. Full variable domain (remainder filled in from reference TRBV19 and TRBJ1-2): DGGITQSPKYLFRKEGQNVTLSCEQNLNHDAMYWYRQDPGQGLRLIYYSQIVNDFQKGDIAEGYSVSREKKESFPLTVTSAQKNPTAFYLCASSFDAAPYGYTFGSGTRLTVV.

This chain links TRBV7-9 with TRBJ2-2, with 11 bases identical to TRBD2. The V and J ends lost 3 bases and 1 base, in that order; junction bases with no gene match: 1. Per germline, CDR1 SEHNR and CDR2 FQNEAQ (reference sequence). This CDR3 is 16 amino acids long. CDR3 residues: CASSFLAGGNTGELFF. As DNA, the CDR3 is TGTGCCAGCAGCTTTCTAGCGGGGGGGAACACCGGGGAGCTGTTTTTT.

V usage is TRBV19 and J usage is TRBJ2-2, with 8 bases aligning to TRBD1. Germline V CDR1 and CDR2: LNHDA, SQIVND (reference sequence). The V segment lost 7 bases and the J segment 6 bases; nucleotides outside the gene matches: 10. This CDR3 comprises 15 residues. The CDR3 sequence is CASTNHHRGSGELFF. CDR3 nucleotide sequence: TGTGCCAGTACTAATCATCACAGGGGGTCCGGGGAGCTGTTTTTT.

V and J are TRBV14 and TRBJ2-1; possibly TRBD2 for D (5 bases). The CDR3 spans 15 residues. Between the trimmed V and J ends, which lost 1 base and 6 bases, there was a span of 13 bases. Germline CDR1 SGHDN, CDR2 FVKESK. CDR3 nucleotide sequence: TGTGCCAGCAGCCAAGGTCCGTGGGAGAGCAATGAGCAGTTCTTC. This encodes CASSQGPWESNEQFF.

The rearrangement links TRBV2 to TRBJ1-4; D is unresolved. The CDR3 is made up of 16 amino acids. Germline loops: CDR1 SNHLY, CDR2 FYNNEI. Trimming removed 1 base at V and 8 bases at J, with 17 bases between. Here the CDR3 reads CASSEGLPTRFEKLFF. The CDR3 coding sequence is TGTGCCAGCAGTGAAGGCCTACCGACAAGGTTCGAAAAACTGTTTTTT. The full variable domain, its missing parts supplied by reference TRBV2 and TRBJ1-4, is EPEVTQTPSHQVTQMGQEVILRCVPISNHLYFYWYRQILGQKVEFLVSFYNNEISEKSEIFDDQFSVERPDGSNFTLKIRSTKLEDSAMYFCASSEGLPTRFEKLFFGSGTQLSVL.

This clone appeared a single time. The V gene is TRBV19, the J gene TRBJ1-1, with a tentative D call TRBD1 (6 bases). V was pared by 6 bases and J by 0 bases, with 11 bases between. This CDR3 is 14 amino acids long. CDR1 and CDR2 (germline): LNHDA, SQIVND (reference sequence). The CDR3, as DNA: TGTGCCAGTAGGATGACAGGTTTGAACACTGAAGCTTTCTTT. The encoded protein is CASRMTGLNTEAFF.

The gene calls are TRBV5-1 and TRBJ2-7, with D possibly matching TRBD2 (5 bases). With 6 bases removed from V and 2 bases from J, the gap between germline ends came to 12 bases. There are 13 residues in the CDR3. Germline CDR1 reads SGHRS; CDR2 reads YFSETQ. CDR3 DNA: TGCGCCAGCAAAGAGAGCGGAACCTACGAGCAGTACTTC. Protein: CASKESGTYEQYF.

This clone has just one count. The J gene is TRBJ1-4, the V gene TRBV6-5; D perhaps matches TRBD1 (5 bases). The CDR3 loop spans 13 amino acids. From germline, CDR1 is MNHEY and CDR2 SVGAGI. CDR3 sequence (DNA): TGTGTCACTGACAGCCTAACTAATGAAAAACTGTTTTTT. It yields the protein CVTDSLTNEKLFF.

This clone came up once. J is TRBJ2-1 and V is TRBV5-6; TRBD2 agrees at 9 bases. Trimming took 6 bases from V and 9 from J; bases not matched to a gene: 16. Germline V gene sequence: CDR1 SGHDT, CDR2 YYEEEE. The CDR3 is 16 amino acids. The CDR3 region has the DNA TGTGCCAGCACAGCTTGGTCTTCTAGCGGGGTGGGTGAGCAGTTCTTC. This codes for CASTAWSSSGVGEQFF.

The chain employs TRBV6-4 and TRBJ1-2; D is ambiguous. V shed 3 bases and J shed 2 bases, with 16 bases lying between them. CDR1 and CDR2 from the germline V gene are MRHNA and SNTAGT. This CDR3 spans 16 amino acids. CDR3 DNA: TGTGCCAGCAGTGAAAATCCCTTACTGCAAAACTATGGCTACACCTTC. Amino acid sequence: CASSENPLLQNYGYTF.

This chain uses TRBV9 with TRBJ2-7, with 12 bases fitting TRBD1. CDR3 size: 18 residues. Trimming took 4 bases from V and 4 from J; bases not matched to a gene: 15. Looked up from germline, CDR1 is SGDLS and CDR2 is YYNGEE. CDR3 nucleotide sequence: TGTGCCAGCAGCCGTTCCGTGGCCGGGACAGGGGGCGGTTACGAGCAGTACTTC. This translates into CASSRSVAGTGGGYEQYF.

The V and J genes are TRBV5-6 and TRBJ2-7; TRBD1 matches 7 bases. V shed 0 bases, J shed 0 bases, and the junction held 9 bases outside the gene matches. CDR1 is SGHDT, CDR2 YYEEEE, per germline. The CDR3 consists of 17 residues. The CDR3 DNA reads as TGTGCCAGCAGCTTGGCCTTTGGGACAGTTAGCTCCTACGAGCAGTACTTC. Translated: CASSLAFGTVSSYEQYF.

The V gene is TRBV6-1, the J gene TRBJ1-2; D unclear. There are 14 residues in the CDR3. Germline V lookup: CDR1 MNHNS, CDR2 SASEGT. Trimming took 2 bases from V and 7 from J, leaving 14 bases between them. The CDR3, as DNA: TGTGCCAGCAGTGAAATCTACGAGGCGACTGGCTACACCTTC. Its translation is CASSEIYEATGYTF.

DNA of the CDR3: TGTGCCAGCAGCGGGGACAGGGTCCAAGAGACCCAGTACTTC. Residues: CASSGDRVQETQYF. The chain links TRBV6-5 to TRBJ2-5; 9 bases are a match to TRBD1. The germline CDR1 and CDR2 sequences are MNHEY and SVGAGI. After removal of 6 bases from V and 1 base from J, the junction contained 3 bases not matched to a gene. The CDR3 has 14 amino acids.

The chain links TRBV5-1 to TRBJ1-2, with D possibly TRBD1 on 5 matching bases. Germline lookup yields CDR1 SGHRS and CDR2 YFSETQ. Trimming took off 4 bases at V and 0 bases at J, with 13 bases between the two ends. The CDR3 is 15 amino acids. The CDR3: CASSAQADANYGYTF. In nucleotides, the CDR3 is TGCGCCAGCAGCGCACAGGCGGATGCTAACTATGGCTACACCTTC.

V and J are TRBV6-5 and TRBJ1-1, with a tentative D call TRBD1 (5 bases). V gave up 6 bases and J gave up 0 bases, with 14 bases separating them. This CDR3 contains 15 residues. CDR1 is MNHEY and CDR2 is SVGAGI in the germline V gene. CDR3 amino acids: CASSLRDSLNTEAFF. The CDR3 nucleotides read TGTGCCAGCAGCCTCAGGGATTCTTTGAACACTGAAGCTTTCTTT.